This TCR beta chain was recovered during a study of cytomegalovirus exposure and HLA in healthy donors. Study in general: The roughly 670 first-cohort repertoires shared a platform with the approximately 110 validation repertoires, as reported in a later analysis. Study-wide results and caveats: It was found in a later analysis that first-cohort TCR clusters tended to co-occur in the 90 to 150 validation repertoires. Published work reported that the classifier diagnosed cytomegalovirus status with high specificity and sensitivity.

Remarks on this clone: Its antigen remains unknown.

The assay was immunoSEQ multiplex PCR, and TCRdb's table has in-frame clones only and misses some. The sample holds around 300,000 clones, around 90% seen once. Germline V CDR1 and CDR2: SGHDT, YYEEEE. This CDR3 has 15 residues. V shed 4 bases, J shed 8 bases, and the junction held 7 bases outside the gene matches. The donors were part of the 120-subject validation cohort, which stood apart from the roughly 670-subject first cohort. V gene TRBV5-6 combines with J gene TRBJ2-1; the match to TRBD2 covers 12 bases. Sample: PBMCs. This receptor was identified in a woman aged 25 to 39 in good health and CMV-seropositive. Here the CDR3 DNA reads TGTGCCAGCAGCCTTCCTAGCGGGGGGGCACATGAGCAGTTCTTC. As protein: CASSLPSGGAHEQFF.